Shown below are 8 T cell receptor beta chains from a single sample sequenced in a study of T cells in Graves' hyperthyroidism and ophthalmopathy. Using RNA transcripts as the source, TCR beta CDR3 regions were amplified. HTBI primers were employed in a first-round RT-PCR of the TCR CDR3. TCRdb analysed the multiplex PCR reads with MiXCR anew, one entry per CDR3 protein. The table has more than 500,000 distinct CDR3 sequences, 35% to 50% seen once. The sample consisted of peripheral blood or thyroid tissue (not recorded which). The source of these receptors is an adult woman with Graves' disease, either hyperthyroidism or ophthalmopathy (not recorded which).

In this sample, this clonotype turned up many times. This chain joins TRBV19 and TRBJ1-1; D remains unclear. Trimming stripped 5 bases from V and 6 bases from J, with 13 bases between. The CDR3 is made up of 13 amino acids. Germline CDR1 LNHDA, CDR2 SQIVND (reference sequence). CDR3 in amino acids: CASSPTLLAEAFF. DNA for the CDR3: TGTGCCAGTAGTCCAACCCTATTGGCTGAAGCTTTCTTT.

This clonotype was seen a handful of times. This CDR3 reads CASRERDRLNTEAFF. CDR3 sequence (DNA): TGTGCCAGCAGAGAAAGGGACAGACTAAACACTGAAGCTTTCTTT. V usage is TRBV7-9 and J usage is TRBJ1-1, with 7 bases matching TRBD1. After removal of 6 bases from V and 2 bases from J, the junction contained 9 bases not matched to a gene. The CDR3 is made up of 15 amino acids. Germline CDR1 reads SEHNR; CDR2 reads FQNEAQ (reference sequence).

The chain combines TRBV6-2 or TRBV6-3 with TRBJ2-2; 8 bases are shared with TRBD1. J was trimmed by 4 bases and V by 2 bases; bases with no gene match: 3. This CDR3 has 15 residues. Germline CDR1 MNHEY, CDR2 SVGEGT. As DNA, the CDR3 is TGTGCCAGCAGTTACGGGGACAGGCCCACCGGGGAGCTGTTTTTT. It yields the protein CASSYGDRPTGELFF.

This rearrangement joins TRBV10-3 to TRBJ1-1, with D hard to call. Germline CDR1 ENHRY, CDR2 SYGVKD. V was pared by 7 bases and J by 0 bases, with 9 bases between. There are 13 residues in the CDR3. CDR3: CAITGLMNTEAFF. CDR3 DNA sequence: TGTGCCATCACCGGGCTGATGAACACTGAAGCTTTCTTT.

The chain is built from TRBV19 and TRBJ1-5; 10 nucleotides align to TRBD1. CDR3 length equals 16 residues. Germline lookup yields CDR1 LNHDA and CDR2 SQIVND (reference sequence). V gave up 3 bases and J gave up 5 bases; unmatched junction bases: 7. The CDR3 DNA sequence: TGTGCCAGTAGTATCACCGACAGGGGGCTCTATCAGCCCCAGCATTTT. It yields the protein CASSITDRGLYQPQHF.

This chain connects TRBV2 to TRBJ2-7; D is uncertain. The CDR3 is made up of 13 amino acids. With 3 bases removed from V and 3 bases from J, the gap between germline ends came to 9 bases. Germline V gene sequence: CDR1 SNHLY, CDR2 FYNNEI. The CDR3 sequence: CASSEDGLYEQYF. The CDR3 DNA follows: TGTGCCAGCAGTGAGGACGGGCTCTACGAGCAGTACTTC.

This clonotype was detected once. This rearrangement joins TRBV29-1 to TRBJ1-1, with D perhaps matching TRBD1 (6 bases). CDR1 and CDR2 from the germline V gene are SQVTM and ANQGSEA. CDR3 length: 12 amino acids. Trimming took 0 bases from V and 11 from J, leaving 13 bases between them. The CDR3 spells CSVEDWQGTAFF. The CDR3 bases are TGCAGCGTTGAAGATTGGCAGGGGACTGCTTTCTTT.

This clonotype was detected many times. This chain uses TRBV15 with TRBJ2-7; perhaps D is TRBD1 or TRBD2 (7 bases each). V gave up 3 bases and J gave up 3 bases, with 12 bases separating them. The CDR3 length is 14 residues. Germline V gene sequence: CDR1 LNHNV, CDR2 YYDKDF (reference sequence). As DNA, the CDR3 is TGTGCCACCAGCAGGCTCAGGGGGGGCTACGAGCAGTACTTC. Translated, it gives CATSRLRGGYEQYF. Filled out from reference TRBV15 and TRBJ2-7, the complete variable domain reads DAMVIQNPRYQVTQFGKPVTLSCSQTLNHNVMYWYQQKSSQAPKLLFHYYDKDFNNEADTPDNFQSRRPNTSFCFLDIRSPGLGDTAMYLCATSRLRGGYEQYFGPGTRLTVT.